This TCR beta chain is from a study of T cells after yellow fever vaccination (dated by TCRdb to between 2019 and 2020). General notes on the study: The SMART-Seq v4 Ultra Low Input RNA kit was used to prepare libraries from fractions with low cell numbers. To follow T-cell clones before and after both primary and booster YFV17D yellow fever vaccination, bulk TCR alpha and beta repertoires underwent longitudinal sequencing. Two healthy male donors, one aged 18 to 30 and one aged 30 to 40 years, were included in the cohort. Blood was drawn at multiple timepoints before and after primary and secondary immunization, with bulk PBMC replicates and cell subsets isolated.

The investigation overall reported the following: The study included only two donors, which limits how far the findings can be generalized. FACS-sorted repertoires could contain abundant contaminating clonotypes from the bulk population, so computational filtering was required. Most clones expanded after primary vaccination were re-detected after the booster (96% of CD4 and 88% of CD8), suggesting broad memory maintenance. Compared with the primary T-cell response, the secondary T-cell response was faster but weaker, reaching its peak on day 5 rather than on day 15. A small share of clonotypes was detected in both CD4 and CD8 compartments, with the overlap likely arising from convergent recombination.

Synthesis of TCR cDNA relied on 5'RACE template switching, a step that introduced a universal primer site along with unique molecular identifiers. Priming for cDNA synthesis came from both the TCR alpha and TCR beta constant segments. Libraries were amplified in two PCR steps, with sample barcodes and sequencing adapters added in the second step. Sequencing of the libraries was done on either Illumina HiSeq 2500 (2x100 bp) or NovaSeq (2x150 bp). Per the authors' processing: Reads were demultiplexed and collapsed into UMI consensus sequences with MIGEC, and V(D)J alignment was performed with MiXCR. Using edgeR on replicate PBMC samples, clonotypes were called vaccine-responding if FDR was below 0.01 and the log2 fold change was above 5 up to day 15. CD4 or CD8 identity was assigned to each bulk clonotype according to whether the clonotype was present at higher abundance in the sequenced CD4 repertoire or the sequenced CD8 repertoire. Clones were called with MiXCR by TCRdb after fastp trimmed the public reads at Q25, and only in-frame beta chains were retained. CDR3 protein duplicates are merged, each entry listing the most common genes and DNA. V and J calls and clone size were set by TCRdb, not the authors. Within this sample are 500,000 to 650,000 distinct CDR3 sequences, with around 12% of them counted one time only. The ten largest clones take up under 15% of the sample.

Read against the paper, the sample's treatment or condition label means: live attenuated yellow fever vaccine strain. At every blood-draw timepoint, two biological replicates of bulk PBMCs were collected. A standard Ficoll-Paque protocol was used to isolate PBMCs from peripheral blood. TriZol was used to extract RNA from bulk PBMCs, CD4 and CD8 fractions, and dextramer-positive and dextramer-negative fractions. Counted from cysteine to phenylalanine, this CDR3 has 17 amino acids. The read is trimmed to its CDR3 DNA, 51 bases read in frame from base 1. Via the germline V gene, CDR1 is LGHNA and CDR2 YSLEER. The V and J ends are trimmed by 0 bases and 0 bases, leaving 12 bases between them. This clonotype was counted between two and nine times. The specificity of this receptor is unknown. No base quality values were provided; no much bigger clone lies one nucleotide off.

Sequenced material: PBMCs, taken on the day of the yellow fever booster vaccination. This sequence uses TRBV4-3 and TRBJ2-4; the best D guess is TRBD1, with 6 bases matching. The sequence was obtained from a man aged 25 to 40 who received the YFV17D yellow fever vaccine. The nucleotides are TGCGCCAGCAGCCAAGACACAGGGTCAATAGCCAAAAACATTCAGTACTTC. Its protein reads: CASSQDTGSIAKNIQYF.